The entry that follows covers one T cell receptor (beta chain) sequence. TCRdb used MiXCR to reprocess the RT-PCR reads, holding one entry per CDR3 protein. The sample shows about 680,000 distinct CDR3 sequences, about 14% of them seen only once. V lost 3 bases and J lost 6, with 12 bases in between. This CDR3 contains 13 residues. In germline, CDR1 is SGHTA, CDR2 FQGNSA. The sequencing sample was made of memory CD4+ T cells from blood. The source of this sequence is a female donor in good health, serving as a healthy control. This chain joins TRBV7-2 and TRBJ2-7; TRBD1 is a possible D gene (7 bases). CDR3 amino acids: CASSFNQGGEQYF. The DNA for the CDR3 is TGTGCCAGCAGCTTTAACCAGGGGGGCGAGCAGTACTTC.